This TCR beta chain was recorded in a study of cytomegalovirus exposure and HLA in healthy donors listed by TCRdb under 2017. General notes on the study: According to a later analysis, the 110 or so validation repertoires were produced on the same platform as the approximately 620 repertoires of the first cohort. The aim of the study was to test whether cataloging public T cell receptors could identify signatures of past pathogen exposure. In addition to the first cohort of about 650 subjects, a separate validation cohort of 100 to 150 different subjects was used. To predict cytomegalovirus infection status, the study combined high-throughput TCR immunosequencing, statistical association of individual TCRs with disease status, and machine learning. Broader findings and caveats from the paper: According to the authors, the approach could potentially be generalized to other disease states and immunological phenotypes. The validation cohort had no HLA typing available for a later analysis, so co-occurrence within that cohort was assessed over all 120 or so repertoires. Cytomegalovirus status was reported to be diagnosed by the classifier with high specificity and sensitivity in both the original and validation cohorts. Subsequent analysis determined that TCRs grouped into clusters in the first cohort also showed a tendency toward co-occurrence across the roughly 120 validation repertoires, and roughly 94% of cluster scores exceeded 0. Most TCR sequences were seen in very few donors, while some public TCRs were found in many individuals. A few of the identified cytomegalovirus-associated TCR beta chains were confirmed in vitro to be specific for cytomegalovirus antigens. The study gave a list of some 150 TCR beta chains associated with cytomegalovirus.

Separate from the approximately 700-subject first cohort, the validation cohort of about 130 subjects was the group to which the donors belonged. Library preparation used the immunoSEQ multiplex PCR assay. The paper's data handling went like this. To diagnose cytomegalovirus status from the catalog of TCR beta chain sequences, a statistical classification framework was built. The table comes from immuneACCESS by way of TCRdb, which keeps in-frame sequences with V and J called. Part of the clones is missing from these tables; in studies checked, under half for an unresolved V gene and the rest for unknown reasons. The DNA was the basis for D and trimming; V, J and clone size are from that table. The sample table lists roughly 60,000 clones, roughly nine tenths of them with a count of one. 2.2% of the sample goes to the ten largest clones. V has 6 bases trimmed and J has 2 bases trimmed; junction bases matching no gene number 4. Including cysteine and phenylalanine, the CDR3 has 15 amino acids. Only the CDR3 part of the read is kept: 45 bases, read in frame from the first base. The germline V gene sets CDR1 to MNHNS and CDR2 to SASEGT.

As to this clone: This receptor's antigen is unknown. It has no much larger one-base neighbor in the sample; base qualities were not kept.

This TCR derives from a woman aged 25 to 39 in good health and CMV-seronegative. The sequenced material came from PBMCs. This sequence uses TRBV6-1 and TRBJ2-7, and TRBD2 aligns with 13 junction nucleotides. Here is the DNA: TGTGCCAGCAGGTGGACTAGCGGGAGTACCTACGAGCAGTACTTC. This sequence encodes CASRWTSGSTYEQYF.